This entry describes one TCR beta chain. Its specific antigen is unknown. No much larger clonotype is one base removed from it; base qualities were not supplied. TCRbeta CDR3 regions were amplified from genomic DNA by means of the immunoSEQ Assay, a bias-controlled multiplex PCR. The source study handled its data this way. The number of nucleated cells in each sample was estimated by amplification of reference gene primers within the assay. To quantify the absolute abundance of each unique TCRbeta CDR3 rearrangement, sequence reads were collapsed and filtered. For each sample, productive Simpson clonality was calculated by taking the square root of Simpson's diversity index across productive rearrangements. TCRdb provides this immuneACCESS table in a form limited to in-frame rearrangements. Some clones are lacking; in checked studies, under half of them reflect an unresolved V gene, and why the rest are absent is not known. V, J and clone size reflect that table, while D and trimming were determined from the DNA. The sample contains about 240,000 clones, approximately 85% of them found a single time. Of the sample, over 9% falls within the top ten clones.

The data were obtained in a study of blood T cell repertoires in COVID-19 (TCRdb year 2020). A note on the overall study: Samples covering the acute and convalescent phases of COVID-19 were provided by collaborators in the United States, Italy and Spain. The material from the prospective study consisted of cDNA or gDNA derived from T cells, B-cell-depleted T cells, or PBMCs. Subjects who had been exposed to COVID-19, were actively infected with it, or had recovered from it provided the deeply sampled blood TCRbeta repertoires that made up the dataset. The repertoires were released in a freely available public database intended as a resource for research on the immune response to SARS-CoV-2. Where available, HLA class I and class II types were taken from metadata supplied by the sample provider and were not determined by assay-based typing. Sample metadata almost always included a de-identified subject ID, COVID-19 status, age in years and sex. Samples were obtained from the ongoing ImmuneRACE study (first 160 participants) and from some 1,200 subjects provided by 6 global collaborators.

Whole blood was collected in K2EDTA tubes by collaborating institutions according to the institutions' own protocols. Collaborator samples were shipped for TCRbeta analysis as frozen whole blood, isolated PBMCs, or DNA extracted from either sample type. Summary of the overall study and its limitations: How much clinical and demographic metadata was included differed by source and by participant, and the metadata was provided uncurated.

From the germline V gene, CDR1 is SNHLY and CDR2 is FYNNEI. The CDR3 starts with the cysteine, ends with the phenylalanine, and has 16 residues. This entry keeps only the CDR3 DNA: 48 bases, framed from base 1. Here V drops 5 bases and J drops 4 bases, and the junction holds 9 bases not matched to any gene. In this chain, TRBV2 is recombined with TRBJ1-5, with 9 bases in between that match TRBD1. This TCR was recovered from an elderly man with acute or convalescent COVID-19. The sequenced material came from peripheral blood. The sequenced DNA: TGTGCCAGCAGTCTGGACAGGGGTAGTGAAAATCAGCCCCAGCATTTT. This encodes CASSLDRGSENQPQHF.